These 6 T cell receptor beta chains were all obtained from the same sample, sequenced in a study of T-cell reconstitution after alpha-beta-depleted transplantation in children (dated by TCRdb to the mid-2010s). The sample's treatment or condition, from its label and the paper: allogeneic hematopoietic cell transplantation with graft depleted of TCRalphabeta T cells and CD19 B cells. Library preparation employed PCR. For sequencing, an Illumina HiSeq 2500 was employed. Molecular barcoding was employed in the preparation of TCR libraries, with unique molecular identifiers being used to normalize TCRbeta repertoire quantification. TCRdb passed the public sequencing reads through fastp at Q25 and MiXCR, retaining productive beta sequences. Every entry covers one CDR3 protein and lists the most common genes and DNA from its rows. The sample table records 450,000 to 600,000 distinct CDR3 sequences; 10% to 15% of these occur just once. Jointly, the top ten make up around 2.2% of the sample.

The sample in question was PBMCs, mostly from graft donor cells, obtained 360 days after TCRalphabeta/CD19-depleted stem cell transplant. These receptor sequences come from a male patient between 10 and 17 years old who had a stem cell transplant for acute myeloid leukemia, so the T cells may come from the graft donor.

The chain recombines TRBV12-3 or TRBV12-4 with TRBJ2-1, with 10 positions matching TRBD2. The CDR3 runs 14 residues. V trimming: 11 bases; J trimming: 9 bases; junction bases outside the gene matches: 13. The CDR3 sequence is CALNRLAGVSEQFF. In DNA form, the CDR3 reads TGTGCCCTCAATAGGCTAGCGGGAGTTAGTGAGCAGTTCTTC.

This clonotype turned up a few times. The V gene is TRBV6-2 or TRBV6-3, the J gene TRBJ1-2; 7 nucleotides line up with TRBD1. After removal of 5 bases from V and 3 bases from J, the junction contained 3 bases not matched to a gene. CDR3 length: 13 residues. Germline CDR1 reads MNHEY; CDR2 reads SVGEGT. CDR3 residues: CASSRGGDYGYTF. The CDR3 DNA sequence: TGTGCCAGCAGTCGAGGGGGCGACTATGGCTACACCTTC.

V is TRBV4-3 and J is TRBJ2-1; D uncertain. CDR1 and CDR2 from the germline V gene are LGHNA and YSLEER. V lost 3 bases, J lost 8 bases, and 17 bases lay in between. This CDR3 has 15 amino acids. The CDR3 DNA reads TGCGCCAGCAGCCATCGCCCCCCCCTATACCATGAGCAGTTCTTC. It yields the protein CASSHRPPLYHEQFF.

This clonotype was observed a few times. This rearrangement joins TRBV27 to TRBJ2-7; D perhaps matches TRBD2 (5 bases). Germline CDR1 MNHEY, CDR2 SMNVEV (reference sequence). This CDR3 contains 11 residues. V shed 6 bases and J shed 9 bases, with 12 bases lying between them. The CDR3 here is CASSLPEAQYF. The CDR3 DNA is TGTGCCAGCAGCCTCCCGGAGGCGCAGTACTTC.

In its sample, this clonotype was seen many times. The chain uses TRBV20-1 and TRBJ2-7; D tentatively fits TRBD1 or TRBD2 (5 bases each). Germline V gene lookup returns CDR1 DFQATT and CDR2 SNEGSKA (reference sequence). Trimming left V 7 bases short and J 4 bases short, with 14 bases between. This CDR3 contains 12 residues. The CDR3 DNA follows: TGCAGTGGAGGGGACCATAGGTACGAGCAGTACTTC. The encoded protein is CSGGDHRYEQYF.

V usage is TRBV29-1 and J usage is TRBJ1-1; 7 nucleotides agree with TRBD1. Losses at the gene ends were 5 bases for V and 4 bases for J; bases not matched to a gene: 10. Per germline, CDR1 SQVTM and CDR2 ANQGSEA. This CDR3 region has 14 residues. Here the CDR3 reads CSVSTGAVGTEAFF. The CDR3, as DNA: TGCAGCGTTTCAACAGGGGCGGTGGGCACTGAAGCTTTCTTT.